The 17 T cell receptor beta chains in this list originate from one sample, sequenced in a study of PD-1 blockade in classical Hodgkin lymphoma (dated by TCRdb to 2018 to 2020). The sample's time point, from its label and the paper: cycle 2 day 1 (C2D1) of nivolumab. All trial patients had relapsed after autologous stem cell transplantation, with cohorts A, B and C differing in prior brentuximab vedotin exposure. Preparation of the library involved the immunoSEQ multiplex PCR assay. TCRdb's version of the immuneACCESS table is confined to in-frame rearrangements and falls short of the full clone set. An unresolved V gene accounts for under half of the shortfall where checked; the remainder is of unknown origin. This sample holds roughly 41,000 clones; 80% to 90% were observed only once. In total, the top ten clones hold 7.7% of the sample. The starting material was peripheral blood mononuclear cells (PBMCs), obtained before the second cycle of nivolumab. Source of these receptors: a human donor with classical Hodgkin lymphoma.

The CDR3 sequence: CASSIAGPSYNEQFF. The DNA for the CDR3 is TGTGCCAGCAGCATCGCGGGGCCCTCCTACAATGAGCAGTTCTTC. The genes are TRBV27 and TRBJ2-1, with D perhaps TRBD2 (6 bases). Trimming shortened V by 6 bases and J by 0 bases, and 12 bases separated the two germline ends. The CDR3 contains 15 residues. Germline-derived CDR1 and CDR2 are MNHEY and SMNVEV (reference sequence).

The J gene is TRBJ1-2, the V gene TRBV4-1, with 9 bases matching TRBD1. In germline, CDR1 is MGHRA, CDR2 YSYEKL. V shed 4 bases and J 8 bases; nucleotides not matched to a gene: 20. This CDR3 has 18 amino acids. In DNA form, the CDR3 reads TGCGCCAGCAGCCCAGGAGCACCTAACAGGGGGCGTCCAGGGGGCTACACCTTC. This translates into CASSPGAPNRGRPGGYTF.

The CDR3 sequence: CASSFSARPLQGISYEQYF. DNA of the CDR3: TGTGCCAGCAGCTTTTCGGCCCGCCCCCTACAGGGGATCTCCTACGAGCAGTACTTC. The rearrangement links TRBV5-8 to TRBJ2-7; TRBD1 aligns across 7 bases. CDR1 is SGHTS and CDR2 is YDEGEE in the germline V gene. V lost 2 bases, J lost 0 bases, and 17 bases stayed unmatched. The CDR3 extends over 19 amino acids.

The chain employs TRBV14 and TRBJ2-1; 9 nucleotides match TRBD2. The CDR3 is 19 amino acids. Germline V gene data show CDR1 as SGHDN and CDR2 as FVKESK. Germline trimming cut 1 base from V and 5 bases from J; bases unmatched to any gene: 15. The CDR3 protein is CASSQVMLAGLPGDNEQFF. CDR3 in DNA: TGTGCCAGCAGCCAAGTGATGCTAGCGGGGCTACCGGGGGACAATGAGCAGTTCTTC. Supplemented by reference TRBV14 and TRBJ2-1, the full variable domain reads EAGVTQFPSHSVIEKGQTVTLRCDPISGHDNLYWYRRVMGKEIKFLLHFVKESKQDESGMPNNRFLAERTGGTYSTLKVQPAELEDSGVYFCASSQVMLAGLPGDNEQFFGPGTRLTVL.

The chain couples TRBV4-1 to TRBJ2-5; possibly TRBD1 for D (6 bases). The V end was cut by 0 bases, the J end by 5 bases, with 16 bases between. CDR1 is MGHRA, CDR2 YSYEKL, per germline. The CDR3 sequence is 16 residues long. The CDR3 region has the DNA TGCGCCAGCAGCCAAGAACCACCCAGGGGCCCGGAGACCCAGTACTTC. It codes for CASSQEPPRGPETQYF.

J is TRBJ1-1 and V is TRBV30; D unclear. CDR3 length: 13 amino acids. Trimming shortened V by 4 bases and J by 3 bases, and 12 bases separated the two germline ends. Germline lookup yields CDR1 GTSNPN and CDR2 SVGIG (reference sequence). CDR3 sequence: CAWTYMRHTEAFF. The CDR3 bases are TGTGCCTGGACCTACATGAGGCACACTGAAGCTTTCTTT.

This clone was seen a few times. The rearrangement links TRBV7-3 to TRBJ1-1; the D gene is possibly TRBD1 (6 bases). V lost 2 bases, J lost 6 bases, and 16 bases lay in between. The CDR3 loop spans 15 amino acids. Per germline, CDR1 SGHTA and CDR2 FQGTGA. The CDR3 DNA is TGTGCCAGCAGCTTAGGCCGCCCAGGGGAGGCTGAAGCTTTCTTT. Translating gives CASSLGRPGEAEAFF.

V and J are TRBV6-6 and TRBJ1-5, with D possibly being TRBD1 (5 bases). V gave up 5 bases and J gave up 4 bases, with 9 bases separating them. This CDR3 has 13 amino acids. Germline CDR1 is MNHNY and CDR2 is SVGAGI (reference sequence). In nucleotides, the CDR3 is TGTGCCAGCAGTGACAGTGAGAATCAGCCCCAGCATTTT. Its translation: CASSDSENQPQHF.

The V call is TRBV2, the J call TRBJ1-1; no definite D call. Germline CDR1 is SNHLY and CDR2 is FYNNEI. V shed 6 bases and J shed 2 bases, with 4 bases lying between them. The CDR3 spans 11 residues. CDR3 nucleotides: TGTGCCAGCAGGGCAAACACTGAAGCTTTCTTT. This gives the protein CASRANTEAFF.

The gene calls are TRBV10-3 and TRBJ1-2; TRBD1 is a possible D gene (6 bases). Trimming shortened V by 2 bases and J by 6 bases, and 28 bases separated the two germline ends. Germline values: CDR1 ENHRY, CDR2 SYGVKD. There are 19 residues in the CDR3. In DNA, the CDR3 is TGTGCCATCAGTGAGGGGCAGGGGACCGTCCGGAGTCTGGTGGATGGCTACACCTTC. Translated, it gives CAISEGQGTVRSLVDGYTF.

This chain links TRBV27 with TRBJ2-7; 10 bases match TRBD2. V lost 0 bases, J lost 0 bases, and 11 bases stayed unmatched. The V gene's germline CDR1 is MNHEY and CDR2 SMNVEV (reference sequence). The CDR3 loop spans 19 amino acids. The CDR3 coding sequence is TGTGCCAGCAGTTTATCATTAGCGGGAGGCCCTAAAAGCTCCTACGAGCAGTACTTC. Translated, it gives CASSLSLAGGPKSSYEQYF.

This CDR3 is CASSSGQGKGNTIYF. In nucleotides, the CDR3 is TGTGCCAGCAGTTCCGGACAGGGAAAGGGAAACACCATATATTTT. This chain connects TRBV6-5 to TRBJ1-3; 8 nucleotides align to TRBD1. CDR1 is MNHEY, CDR2 SVGAGI, per germline. The V gene end was trimmed by 4 bases and the J gene end by 4 bases; junction bases not matched to a gene: 6. CDR3 length equals 15 residues.

The chain links TRBV7-3 to TRBJ2-7, with a tentative D call TRBD1 (7 bases). CDR3 size: 15 residues. From germline, CDR1 is SGHTA and CDR2 FQGTGA. Trimming shortened V by 3 bases and J by 3 bases, and 15 bases separated the two germline ends. CDR3 DNA: TGTGCCAGCAGCTTGGAGGGGGCGCCTATCTACGAGCAGTACTTC. Protein: CASSLEGAPIYEQYF.

The V and J genes are TRBV6-1 and TRBJ2-1; possibly TRBD2 for D (6 bases). With 8 bases removed from V and 0 bases from J, the gap between germline ends came to 8 bases. Germline lookup yields CDR1 MNHNS and CDR2 SASEGT. The CDR3 runs to 13 residues. CDR3 amino acids: CASGGSSYNEQFF. The DNA for the CDR3 is TGTGCCAGCGGGGGGAGCTCCTACAATGAGCAGTTCTTC.

The gene calls are TRBV25-1 and TRBJ2-3; no firm D call. The CDR3 extends over 13 amino acids. Germline V gene sequence: CDR1 MGHDK, CDR2 SYGVNS. V lost 5 bases and J lost 6, with 12 bases in between. The CDR3 DNA reads TGTGCCAGCAGTTCACTGTCCGGGGATACGCAGTATTTT. Translated: CASSSLSGDTQYF.

The V gene is TRBV7-6, the J gene TRBJ2-5, with D possibly matching TRBD1 (6 bases). The germline V gene encodes CDR1 SGHVS and CDR2 FNYEAQ. The CDR3 has 14 residues. V lost 5 bases and J lost 4, with 14 bases in between. The DNA of the CDR3 is TGTGCCAGCAGCCTTGAGGGGGATGCAGAGACCCAGTACTTC. The encoded protein is CASSLEGDAETQYF.

This chain connects TRBV14 to TRBJ1-2; D is undetermined. Trimming left V 1 base short and J 4 bases short, with 7 bases between. CDR1 SGHDN and CDR2 FVKESK come from the germline V gene. The CDR3 spans 13 residues. CDR3 sequence reads: CASSQGVTYGYTF. In DNA form, the CDR3 reads TGTGCCAGCAGCCAAGGGGTCACCTATGGCTACACCTTC.